The 5 T cell receptor beta chains in this list originate from one sample, sequenced in a study of blood T cells in healthy people across ages. Through a sample-barcoded 5' primer and a J-beta primer mix, a second PCR was run for roughly 6 to 11 cycles. Each CDR3 protein gets one entry after TCRdb re-called the 5' RACE reads with MiXCR. The sample includes roughly 800,000 distinct CDR3 sequences, roughly 50% of them seen just once. The specimen sequenced was blood. All receptors derive from a man older than 75 in good health.

Comment on this clonotype: A read error may account for a junction end that differs from germline. This chain connects TRBV5-1 to TRBJ1-1; D perhaps matches TRBD1 (6 bases). Germline CDR1 reads SGHRS; CDR2 reads YFSETQ. This CDR3 comprises 14 residues. CDR3 in amino acids: CASGFGGAGTEAFF. In DNA form, the CDR3 reads TGCGCCAGCGGCTTCGGGGGGGCCGGGACTGAAGCTTTCTTT.

This chain connects TRBV5-1 to TRBJ2-1, with 8 bases that match TRBD2. CDR3 length equals 15 residues. Trimming at V came to 4 bases and at J to 4 bases, leaving 7 bases not matched to a gene. Germline CDR1 is SGHRS and CDR2 is YFSETQ. DNA for the CDR3: TGCGCCAGCAGCCCGAACACGGGAGGGTACAATGAGCAGTTCTTC. Translated, it gives CASSPNTGGYNEQFF. The variable domain in full, completed from reference TRBV5-1 and TRBJ2-1, reads KAGVTQTPRYLIKTRGQQVTLSCSPISGHRSVSWYQQTPGQGLQFLFEYFSETQRNKGNFPGRFSGRQFSNSRSEMNVSTLELGDSALYLCASSPNTGGYNEQFFGPGTRLTVL.

The chain carries TRBV29-1 and TRBJ1-1, with a weak D call TRBD1 (6 bases). The CDR3 spans 11 residues. Germline CDR1 and CDR2: SQVTM and ANQGSEA. The V end lost 6 bases, the J end lost 10 bases, and 15 bases lay between the germline ends. The CDR3 nucleotides are TGCAGCGTGACCAGGGGTAGCGGAGCTTTCTTT. As protein: CSVTRGSGAFF.

The chain combines TRBV20-1 with TRBJ2-1, with unresolved D. This CDR3 has 16 amino acids. Germline lookup yields CDR1 DFQATT and CDR2 SNEGSKA (reference sequence). The V end lost 0 bases, the J end lost 0 bases, and 12 bases lay between the germline ends. The DNA for the CDR3 is TGCAGTGCTAGAGATGTGGGCTGGAGCTCCTACAATGAGCAGTTCTTC. It yields the protein CSARDVGWSSYNEQFF.

J is TRBJ2-7 and V is TRBV5-1; possible D gene TRBD1, 5 bases. V shed 4 bases and J shed 3 bases, with 11 bases lying between them. CDR1 and CDR2 (germline): SGHRS, YFSETQ. The CDR3 has 13 residues. The CDR3 DNA reads as TGCGCCAGCAGCGCAACCCAGGGCTACGAGCAGTACTTC. Its translation is CASSATQGYEQYF. Drawing the rest from reference TRBV5-1 and TRBJ2-7, the complete variable domain is KAGVTQTPRYLIKTRGQQVTLSCSPISGHRSVSWYQQTPGQGLQFLFEYFSETQRNKGNFPGRFSGRQFSNSRSEMNVSTLELGDSALYLCASSATQGYEQYFGPGTRLTVT.